The clone carrying this T cell receptor (beta chain) has a single count. Its antigen remains unidentified. CDR3 length equals 17 residues. Trimming removed 2 bases from V and 2 bases from J; junction bases left unmatched: 10. Germline-derived CDR1 and CDR2 are LNHDA and SQIVND (reference sequence). Every PCR got spiked synthetic TCR analog templates. Data came from immunoSEQ multiplex PCR; TCRdb stores just in-frame clones and leaves some out. This table has about 43,000 clones, approximately 80% appearing once. This sample stems from a study of PD-L1 blockade in urothelial cancer. Study information: The study started patients on atezolizumab around 2014, giving 1,200 mg intravenously every 3 weeks. Blood samples contained a median 141,255 T cells. Study-wide points: Pretreatment blood TCR clonality under the median forecast improved survival.

Time point defined: pretreatment peripheral blood. The chain uses TRBV19 and TRBJ2-5, with 8 positions matching TRBD1. The sample in question was PBMCs, obtained around atezolizumab (anti-PD-L1) treatment. The receptor comes from a man aged 55 to 70 with urothelial cancer. CDR3 sequence: CASSIRFQGAPQETQYF. DNA for the CDR3: TGTGCCAGTAGTATAAGGTTTCAGGGGGCCCCGCAAGAGACCCAGTACTTC.